The 7 T cell receptor beta chains listed next were all sequenced from one sample in a study of OX40 agonist ivuxolimab in advanced cancers. Sequenced by immunoSEQ multiplex PCR; TCRdb stores in-frame clones only, minus some. The sample holds roughly 58,000 clones, 70% to 90% seen once. This specimen was CD4+ or CD8+ T cells sorted from blood, taken in a trial of the OX40 agonist ivuxolimab. The receptors shown here come from an adult with an advanced solid tumor such as melanoma, head and neck, liver or kidney cancer.

The chain has TRBV6-5 and TRBJ2-1; 8 nucleotides match TRBD2. The trim removed 6 bases at V and 5 bases at J, leaving 9 bases unmatched. The CDR3 is made up of 15 amino acids. Germline assignment: CDR1 MNHEY and CDR2 SVGAGI. This CDR3 reads CASSTTSAPHNEQFF. CDR3 sequence (DNA): TGTGCCAGCAGCACGACTAGCGCCCCTCACAATGAGCAGTTCTTC.

Here the CDR3 reads CASSYSIGPGYGYTF. In DNA, the CDR3 is TGTGCCAGCAGTTACTCGATCGGGCCAGGCTATGGCTACACCTTC. The chain has TRBV6-5 and TRBJ1-2; no clear D gene. V was cut by 0 bases and J by 4 bases, with 12 bases left in between. The CDR3 has 15 amino acids. The germline CDR1 and CDR2 sequences are MNHEY and SVGAGI.

V and J are TRBV6-5 and TRBJ2-1, with D possibly matching TRBD2 (6 bases). Germline V gives CDR1 MNHEY, CDR2 SVGAGI. V was clipped by 5 bases and J by 10 bases, with 15 bases between them. The CDR3 contains 13 residues. In DNA form, the CDR3 reads TGTGCCAGCAGTCGGACTATGGGGAGGGAGCAGTTCTTC. Residues: CASSRTMGREQFF.

The chain couples TRBV11-3 to TRBJ2-2; 7 bases match TRBD1. Germline CDR1 is SGHNT and CDR2 is YENEEA. V shed 5 bases and J 2 bases; nucleotides not matched to a gene: 8. This CDR3 has 16 residues. The CDR3 region is CASSARGTVNTGELFF. The DNA for the CDR3 is TGTGCCAGCAGCGCAAGAGGGACAGTAAACACCGGGGAGCTGTTTTTT.

The chain is built from TRBV10-3 and TRBJ1-1; 9 nucleotides align to TRBD1. The CDR3 has 17 residues. Per the germline V gene, CDR1 is ENHRY and CDR2 is SYGVKD. V dropped 2 bases and J dropped 5; count of bases not matched to a gene: 12. CDR3 in DNA: TGTGCCATCAGTGAGAGGGGACAGGGCTTCACGGATACTGAAGCTTTCTTT. It codes for CAISERGQGFTDTEAFF.

The chain joins TRBV11-1 to TRBJ2-5, with 7 bases matching TRBD1. J was trimmed by 5 bases and V by 4 bases; bases with no gene match: 4. Germline V gene lookup returns CDR1 SGHAT and CDR2 FQDESV (reference sequence). The length of the CDR3 is 13 residues. The CDR3 DNA follows: TGTGCCAGCAGCTCGGGACAGTTGGAGACCCAGTACTTC. Its translation: CASSSGQLETQYF.

The V gene is TRBV7-9, the J gene TRBJ2-3, with 13 nucleotides matching TRBD2. The CDR3 is 19 residues long. CDR1 is SEHNR and CDR2 is FQNEAQ in the germline V gene (reference sequence). V shed 3 bases and J 1 base; nucleotides not matched to a gene: 10. This chain's CDR3 is CASSLAGLAGEWGTDTQYF. CDR3 in DNA: TGTGCCAGCAGCTTGGCTGGACTAGCGGGAGAGTGGGGCACAGATACGCAGTATTTT.